This TCR beta chain was sequenced in a study of blood T cells in healthy people across ages. Regarding the study as a whole: Older age went with lower TCR beta diversity per million T cells, in a roughly linear way. Diversity estimates drawn from one million T cells were deemed underestimates.

The second PCR ran about 6 to 12 cycles with a sample-barcoded 5' primer and J-beta primers. TCRdb reanalysed the 5' RACE reads using MiXCR and keeps one entry per CDR3 protein. The sample has about 900,000 distinct CDR3 sequences, roughly 50% seen once. Germline V gene sequence: CDR1 SQVTM, CDR2 ANQGSEA. The length of the CDR3 is 13 residues. The ends were cut back, 7 bases at V and 8 bases at J, with 17 bases in the middle. This clonotype has more than one count but fewer than ten. The antigen is undetermined. Investigators took around 10 milliliters of peripheral blood from every donor. The chain carries TRBV29-1 and TRBJ2-2; D may be TRBD2 (5 bases). This sequence was found in a man aged 25-45 years in good health. The specimen sequenced was blood. The CDR3 sequence is CSGREYDQGELFF. The CDR3 coding sequence is TGCAGCGGCCGGGAATACGATCAGGGGGAGCTGTTTTTT.